The present entry profiles one TCR beta chain with its context. Its antigen is currently unknown. This specimen belongs to a study of cytomegalovirus exposure and HLA in healthy donors. For the study at large: Among a few hundred genotyped donors, approximately 80% fell in the Caucasian-associated ancestry cluster.

The PCR employed 60 Vbeta primers together with 13 Jbeta primers. Generated by immunoSEQ multiplex PCR, the TCRdb table keeps only in-frame clones and is missing some. The sample records 150,000 to 200,000 clones, about 86% being singletons. Study results and limitations: Trimming of TCR beta V- and J-genes showed a link, identified in a later analysis, to a missense DCLRE1C variant.

V was trimmed by 7 bases and J by 2 bases, leaving 14 bases between them. This CDR3 has 13 residues. CDR1 is SQVTM and CDR2 is ANQGSEA in the germline V gene. The chain employs TRBV29-1 and TRBJ2-5; D perhaps matches TRBD2 (6 bases). Sample: PBMCs. The TCR sequence derives from a woman aged 18-29 years in good health and CMV-seropositive. CDR3 sequence (DNA): TGCAGCGCCGGAGGGCGGCAACAAGAGACCCAGTACTTC. Amino acid sequence: CSAGGRQQETQYF.